Listed below are T cell receptor beta chains from one sample, sequenced in a study of technical replicates of blood from several donors. Here immunoSEQ multiplex PCR was the method, and the copy in TCRdb shows in-frame clones only, minus some. The table records 60,000 to 80,000 clones, just over 90% of them present only once. Sequencing was performed on PBMCs. These receptors originate from a human donor in good health. Some clones in this sample may be carry-over from other donors' samples. CDR3s include the opening cysteine and the closing phenylalanine or tryptophan. D genes are given only for firm matches. Size is omitted from some rows. Given values are once, few, many or a class for expanded clones.

d_gene	v_gene	j_gene	abundance	CDR3aa	CDR3nt
TRBD2	TRBV12-5	TRBJ2-7	.	CASGLSPGRGFSYEQYF	TGTGCTAGTGGTTTGTCCCCCGGGCGGGGGTTCTCCTACGAGCAGTACTTC
TRBD1	TRBV15	TRBJ1-2	.	CATSRVEGQGSRGYTF	TGTGCCACCAGCAGAGTTGAGGGACAGGGTTCTCGTGGCTACACCTTC
TRBD2	TRBV7-6	TRBJ2-7	.	CASSRNGGGQSEQYF	TGTGCCAGCAGCCGCAATGGCGGGGGGCAAAGTGAGCAGTACTTC
TRBD1	TRBV5-5	TRBJ1-2	.	CASRGQYSGYTF	TGTGCCAGCAGGGGACAGTATAGTGGCTACACCTTC
TRBD2	TRBV5-1	TRBJ2-5	.	CASSSYSLAGGQETQYF	TGCGCCAGCAGCTCCTACTCTCTAGCGGGGGGGCAAGAGACCCAGTACTTC
TRBD2	TRBV7-3	TRBJ2-1	.	CASSLMGLAGGESYNEQFF	TGTGCCAGCAGCTTAATGGGACTAGCGGGAGGTGAATCCTACAATGAGCAGTTCTTC
.	TRBV4-3	TRBJ1-3	.	CASSQGLSSGNTIYF	TGCGCCAGCAGCCAAGGACTGAGCTCTGGAAACACCATATATTTT
.	TRBV19	TRBJ1-1	.	CASSMRGEAFF	TGTGCCAGTAGTATGAGAGGTGAAGCTTTCTTT
.	TRBV5-1	TRBJ2-2	.	CASSVLTSGTGELFF	TGCGCCAGCAGCGTCCTGACTAGTGGGACCGGGGAGCTGTTTTTT
.	TRBV7-9	TRBJ1-6	.	CASMLGGGAGSPLHF	TGTGCCAGCATGCTAGGGGGGGGCGCGGGTTCACCCCTCCACTTT
.	TRBV6-5	TRBJ1-5	.	CASRVRGNQPQHF	TGTGCCAGCAGGGTGAGGGGCAATCAGCCCCAGCATTTT
TRBD1	TRBV7-9	TRBJ2-5	.	CASSIATGEETQYF	TGTGCCAGCAGCATAGCCACAGGGGAGGAGACCCAGTACTTC
TRBD1	TRBV2	TRBJ1-2	.	CASSGMGQLANYGYTF	TGTGCCAGCAGTGGGATGGGACAGCTAGCTAACTATGGCTACACCTTC
TRBD1	TRBV5-4	TRBJ1-4	.	CASSRTGGDEKLFF	TGTGCCAGCAGCCGGACAGGGGGCGATGAAAAACTGTTTTTT
.	TRBV4-3	TRBJ1-3	.	CASSQDYSLSGNTIYF	TGCGCCAGCAGCCAAGATTACAGCCTCTCTGGAAACACCATATATTTT
.	TRBV5-8	TRBJ2-3	.	CASSLGRSTDTQYF	TGTGCCAGCAGCTTGGGGAGAAGCACAGATACGCAGTATTTT
.	TRBV5-1	TRBJ1-6	.	CASSLSWGAGDSPLHF	TGCGCCAGCAGCTTGTCATGGGGGGCGGGAGATTCACCCCTCCACTTT
TRBD2	TRBV19	TRBJ2-1	.	CASSDLAGRREQFF	TGTGCCAGCTCGGATCTAGCGGGAAGGAGAGAGCAGTTCTTC
TRBD1	TRBV6-1	TRBJ1-3	few	CASRYTGDSGNTIYF	TGTGCCAGCAGGTATACAGGGGACTCTGGAAACACCATATATTTT
.	TRBV4-3	TRBJ2-7	.	CASSQEGAYEQYF	TGCGCCAGCAGCCAGGAGGGTGCGTACGAGCAGTACTTC
TRBD2	TRBV5-1	TRBJ2-5	.	CASTLYSGSETQYF	TGCGCCAGCACCCTGTATAGCGGGAGTGAGACCCAGTACTTC
.	TRBV5-1	TRBJ1-1	once	CASSLALAAEAFF	TGCGCCAGCAGCTTGGCCCTGGCGGCTGAAGCTTTCTTT
.	TRBV29-1	TRBJ2-7	.	CSVVDTTYEQYF	TGCAGCGTTGTGGACACCACCTACGAGCAGTACTTC
TRBD2	TRBV2	TRBJ2-7	.	CASSEQPSGGMYEQYF	TGTGCCAGCAGTGAACAGCCCAGCGGGGGTATGTACGAGCAGTACTTC
TRBD1	TRBV6-1	TRBJ1-6	once	CASSDRTGRGFSSYNSPLHF	TGTGCCAGCAGTGACCGGACAGGTCGAGGTTTCAGCTCCTATAATTCACCCCTCCACTTT